This T cell receptor beta chain was sequenced during a study of T cells in Graves' hyperthyroidism and ophthalmopathy. Points from the study as a whole: Most thyroid clonotypes with frequency above 0.001 were detected in blood.

This clonotype was recorded at least ten times. Its target is not known. The investigators amplified TCR beta CDR3 regions from RNA transcripts. The study used the HTBI primer set for a first-round RT-PCR of the TCR CDR3. TCRdb itself ran the multiplex PCR reads through MiXCR, one entry per CDR3 protein. The sample yields about 420,000 distinct CDR3 sequences, around 15% seen once. The CDR3 is made up of 15 amino acids. V lost 8 bases and J lost 2, with 17 bases in between. Germline CDR1 reads SNHLY; CDR2 reads FYNNEI. The chain recombines TRBV2 with TRBJ2-3; D ambiguous. The sequence was collected from a woman between 18 and 30 years old with Graves' hyperthyroidism. What was sequenced was blood. CDR3 nucleotides: TGTGCCAGCCTAGACGACGGCAGCCCCACAGATACGCAGTATTTT. Protein product: CASLDDGSPTDTQYF.